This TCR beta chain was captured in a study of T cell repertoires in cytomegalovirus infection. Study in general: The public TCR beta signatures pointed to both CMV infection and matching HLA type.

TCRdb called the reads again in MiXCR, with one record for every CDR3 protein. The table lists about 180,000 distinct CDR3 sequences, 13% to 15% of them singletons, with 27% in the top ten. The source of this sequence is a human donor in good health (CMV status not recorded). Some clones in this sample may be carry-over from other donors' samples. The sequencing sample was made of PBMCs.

The CDR3 DNA reads as TGTGCCAGCAGACCCAGGGGGAGTGAAAAACTGTTTTTT. Its translation: CASRPRGSEKLFF. V gene TRBV11-2 combines with J gene TRBJ1-4; 7 nucleotides line up with TRBD1. Germline V gene sequence: CDR1 SGHAT, CDR2 FQNNGV. The CDR3 has 13 amino acids. V lost 6 bases and J lost 7; bases outside the gene matches: 5.